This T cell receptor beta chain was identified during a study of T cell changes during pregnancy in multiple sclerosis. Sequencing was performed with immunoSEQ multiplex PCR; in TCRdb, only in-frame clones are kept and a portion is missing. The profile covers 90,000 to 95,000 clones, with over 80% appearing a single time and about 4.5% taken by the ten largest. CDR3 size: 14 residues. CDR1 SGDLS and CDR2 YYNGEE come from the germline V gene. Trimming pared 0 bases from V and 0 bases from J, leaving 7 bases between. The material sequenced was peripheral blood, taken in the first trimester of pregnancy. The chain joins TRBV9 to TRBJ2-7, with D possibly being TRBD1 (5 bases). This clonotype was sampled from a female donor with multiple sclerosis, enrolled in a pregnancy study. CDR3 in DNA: TGTGCCAGCAGCGTAGATCAGGGCTCCTACGAGCAGTACTTC. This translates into CASSVDQGSYEQYF.